The rows below give T cell receptor beta chains drawn from one sample of a study of OX40 agonist ivuxolimab in advanced cancers. Libraries were prepared by immunoSEQ multiplex PCR; TCRdb keeps only in-frame clonotypes and omits some of them. The repertoire holds around 40,000 clones, with over 75% as singletons. The sample in question was CD4+ or CD8+ T cells sorted from blood, obtained in a trial of the OX40 agonist ivuxolimab. These receptors all come from an adult with an advanced solid tumor such as melanoma, head and neck, liver or kidney cancer. Both conserved end residues are part of each CDR3. A D gene is named only where the DNA matches it firmly. Expanded clones are given a class, and other clones once, few, many or no size at all.

V	length	size	D	J	DNA	CDR3
TRBV9	13	-	-	TRBJ1-5	TGTGCCAGCAGCGGCTCAGGGGATCAGCCCCAGCATTTT	CASSGSGDQPQHF
TRBV4-1	16	-	-	TRBJ1-4	TGCGCCAGCAGCCAAGGGGGGGGAGCAACTAATGAAAAACTGTTTTTT	CASSQGGGATNEKLFF
TRBV28	16	-	-	TRBJ2-4	TGTGCCAGCAGTTTACGAATTGTTGTAGCCAAAAACATTCAGTACTTC	CASSLRIVVAKNIQYF
TRBV27	14	-	-	TRBJ2-2	TGTGCCAGCAGTTTATCGAATTTTCCCGGGGAGCTGTTTTTT	CASSLSNFPGELFF
TRBV30	13	-	-	TRBJ1-5	TGTGCCTGGAGTGTAGGTGTAGATCAGCCCCAGCATTTT	CAWSVGVDQPQHF
TRBV5-1	15	-	TRBD1	TRBJ2-2	TGCGCCAGCAGCTTTGACAGGGGAGGAACCGGGGAGCTGTTTTTT	CASSFDRGGTGELFF
TRBV5-5	14	-	TRBD2	TRBJ2-3	TGTGCCAGCAGCCGTTGGCCCCGGGAGGTTACGCAGTATTTT	CASSRWPREVTQYF
TRBV5-6	13	-	-	TRBJ1-2	TGTGCCAGCAGCTTTGCCCGGATCTCTGGCTACACCTTC	CASSFARISGYTF
TRBV7-9	15	-	-	TRBJ2-1	TGTGCCAGCAGCTTACTAGGCAACTCCTACAATGAGCAGTTCTTC	CASSLLGNSYNEQFF
TRBV28	16	-	TRBD1	TRBJ1-5	TGTGCCAGCACCGGACAGGGATGGGGAAGCAATCAGCCCCAGCATTTT	CASTGQGWGSNQPQHF
TRBV14	15	-	-	TRBJ1-3	TGTGCCAGCACCCTTGGACGGAACTCTGGAAACACCATATATTTT	CASTLGRNSGNTIYF
TRBV4-3	16	-	-	TRBJ2-7	TGCGCCAGCAGCCCCGAATCAGGGTGGGCTTCCTACGAGCAGTACTTC	CASSPESGWASYEQYF
TRBV28	11	few	-	TRBJ1-2	TGTGCCAGCAGTAACCCGGGAGGCTACACCTTC	CASSNPGGYTF
TRBV9	14	-	-	TRBJ2-3	TGTGCCAGCAGCGAAGGGGGGTTGGCAGATACGCAGTATTTT	CASSEGGLADTQYF
TRBV5-5	15	-	-	TRBJ1-6	TGTGCCAGCAGCTTGACCGTTACGGTTAGTTCACCCCTCCACTTT	CASSLTVTVSSPLHF
TRBV28	15	-	TRBD1	TRBJ1-1	TGTGCCAGCAGTTATTGGACAGGGGGCAACACTGAAGCTTTCTTT	CASSYWTGGNTEAFF
TRBV6-1	14	-	TRBD1	TRBJ2-7	TGTGCCAGCAGCCGGGACAGGGGAACATACGAGCAGTACTTC	CASSRDRGTYEQYF
TRBV19	16	-	-	TRBJ1-1	TGTGCCAGTAGTAAAGGGGTAGGAGGGGCTTACACTGAAGCTTTCTTT	CASSKGVGGAYTEAFF
TRBV5-6	13	-	TRBD1	TRBJ1-2	TGTGCCAGCAGCCTCGACAGGGCTCATGGCTACACCTTC	CASSLDRAHGYTF
TRBV11-3	16	-	TRBD2	TRBJ2-1	TGTGCCAGCAGCTTAGAGCTAGCGGGAGGGTTTAATGAGCAGTTCTTC	CASSLELAGGFNEQFF
TRBV15	13	-	-	TRBJ1-5	TGTGCCACCAGCTCCAGCAGGGGCGGACCCCAGCATTTT	CATSSSRGGPQHF
TRBV2	14	-	-	TRBJ1-2	TGTGCCAGCAGTCCCGGGACGTCTGGCTATGGCTACACCTTC	CASSPGTSGYGYTF
TRBV19	14	-	-	TRBJ2-7	TGTGCCAGTAGTATGGGGCCAGGGCCCTACGAGCAGTACTTC	CASSMGPGPYEQYF